This T cell receptor (beta chain) is from a study of radiotherapy plus CTLA-4 blockade in lung cancer. Whole-study results and caveats: Tumor-origin TCR clones grew in blood after radiotherapy plus ipilimumab. Early clonal dynamics of blood T cells, together with interferon-beta, were reported as the best response predictor.

As concerns this clone: Antigen: not known.

Libraries were prepared by immunoSEQ multiplex PCR; TCRdb keeps only in-frame clonotypes and omits some of them. The table has 60,000 to 85,000 clones, more than 75% seen once. The CDR3 sequence is 12 residues long. Germline CDR1 reads MDHEN; CDR2 reads SYDVKM. Trimming took off 8 bases at V and 3 bases at J, with 8 bases between the two ends. The rearrangement uses TRBV28 and TRBJ2-1; D unclear. Material: peripheral blood, obtained from a patient treated with radiotherapy plus ipilimumab. This TCR derives from a human donor with non-small cell lung cancer who had stable disease on radiotherapy plus ipilimumab. The CDR3 DNA reads as TGTGCCAGCGGATCCTACTACAATGAGCAGTTCTTC. Translation gives CASGSYYNEQFF.